This T cell receptor beta chain stems from a study of T cell responses to AZD1222 COVID-19 vaccine. Whole-study findings and limits: Spike was spanned by vaccine-associated CD4 TCRs, which were dominant at 160-218 and 743-854. Receipt of two AZD1222 doses was followed by a rise in Spike-specific TCR breadth and depth.

Pooling covered second doses at about 4 or about 12 weeks. Produced via immunoSEQ multiplex PCR; TCRdb's table is partial and in-frame only. Among nearly 110,000 clones listed, roughly nine tenths were seen once. From germline, CDR1 is SNHLY and CDR2 FYNNEI. This CDR3 is built from 13 residues. V lost 2 bases, J lost 5 bases, and 9 bases lay in between. This clone showed up just once. Its target is not known. The gene calls are TRBV2 and TRBJ1-2; unclear D gene. The receptor's source is an adult who received the AZD1222 COVID-19 vaccine. The specimen comprised peripheral blood, sampled 28 days after the second AZD1222 dose. CDR3 region: CASSERGIYGYTF. For the CDR3, the DNA is TGTGCCAGCAGTGAAAGAGGGATTTATGGCTACACCTTC.